This is a list of T cell receptor beta chains from one sample in a study of radiation and T cells in renal cell carcinoma. Method: immunoSEQ multiplex PCR; TCRdb's copy keeps in-frame clones and lacks some. The sample lists 15,000 or so clones; more than 55% were seen once. The material sequenced was tumor tissue, taken from a patient whose treatment was nephrectomy without radiotherapy. These receptors were collected from a man aged 55 to 70 with renal cell carcinoma. Both conserved end residues are part of each CDR3. Fields, in order: V gene, J gene, CDR3 protein.

TRBV2	TRBJ1-5	CACNAGPAVHFNQPQHF
TRBV7-2	TRBJ2-2	CASSKRDSNTGELFF
TRBV9	TRBJ2-3	CASSVAGTNTDTQYF
TRBV2	TRBJ1-2	CASSGIARRGYTF
TRBV25-1	TRBJ2-2	CASSPDREGTGELFF
TRBV7-9	TRBJ2-5	CASSLAGGGQETQYF
TRBV29-1	TRBJ1-2	CSVTGTTSGYTF
TRBV7-2	TRBJ1-2	CASSFMAGGDGYTF
TRBV30	TRBJ1-5	CAWSRGTDQPQHF
TRBV7-9	TRBJ1-5	CASSLGGSRNQPQHF
TRBV18	TRBJ2-5	CASSPGEGTQYF
TRBV4-1	TRBJ2-2	CASRSLLGVGDTGELFF
TRBV13	TRBJ2-7	CASSSQRGEQYF
TRBV5-1	TRBJ1-2	CASSLDGRGGGYTF
TRBV7-2	TRBJ1-2	CASSLVWQGADGYTF
TRBV23-1	TRBJ2-7	CASRLRDTTSYEQYF
TRBV4-3	TRBJ1-2	CASSHDDPGLNYGYTF
TRBV5-1	TRBJ2-2	CASSLGHQNTGELFF
TRBV6-5	TRBJ2-2	CASRPPGQNTGELFF
TRBV7-9	TRBJ2-4	CATQGGNIQYF
TRBV7-8	TRBJ2-1	CASSPDPNLEQFF
TRBV5-1	TRBJ2-3	CASSYRDRGTDTQYF
TRBV29-1	TRBJ2-3	CSVEMGARAGTQYF
TRBV25-1	TRBJ1-2	CASSESTGGGYGYTF
TRBV10-3	TRBJ1-3	CAISESVIRSVYSGNTIYF
TRBV27	TRBJ1-1	CASDGGQGASGVNTEAFF
TRBV5-4	TRBJ2-1	CASSPGGLAGNNEQFF
TRBV5-6	TRBJ2-3	CASSGATSGTDTQYF
TRBV7-2	TRBJ2-3	CASQGWQSGLAGDKDTQYF
TRBV7-2	TRBJ2-7	CASSFWGGHEQYF
TRBV18	TRBJ2-7	CASSPQASGVSYEQYF
TRBV7-9	TRBJ1-1	CASSLTRGLNTEAFF
TRBV15	TRBJ1-4	CATSSTRGQGGEKLFF
TRBV6-5	NA	CASSYSQVAHEQYF
TRBV5-1	TRBJ2-3	CASSLGGRGSLHGDTQYF
TRBV28	TRBJ1-1	CASSFPGQARTEAFF
TRBV4-3	TRBJ2-5	CASSQDRGSSQYF
TRBV7-9	TRBJ1-3	CASSPRTGAGNTIYF
TRBV4-1	TRBJ2-2	CASSQDLDGGRTGELFF
TRBV2	TRBJ2-1	CASKGSSYNEQFF
TRBV18	TRBJ2-7	CASSPREGLQYEQYF
TRBV27	TRBJ2-3	CASSSYHTDTQYF
TRBV6-6	TRBJ2-2	CASRPLRTGELFF
TRBV19	TRBJ2-2	CAVAGGDTGELFF
TRBV6-5	TRBJ2-6	CASSSGNSGANVLTF
TRBV7-2	TRBJ2-4	CASSTGFSKNIQYF
TRBV4-2	TRBJ1-2	CASSQESRQGWGYTF
TRBV6-1	TRBJ2-1	CASSEVWDRVYNEQFF
TRBV23-1	TRBJ1-5	CASSQGLKDQPQHF
TRBV9	TRBJ2-3	CASSPTSGGGTDTQYF
TRBV5-1	TRBJ1-1	CASSLVGGDTEAFF
TRBV6-1	TRBJ2-2	CASSERVGAGNTGELFF
TRBV5-4	TRBJ2-6	CASSLELQGAVGANVLTF
TRBV7-2	TRBJ2-3	CASSLGRPPDTQYF